This TCR beta chain was profiled in a study of blood T cell repertoires in COVID-19. The overall study: Samples of COVID-19 (acute and convalescent) were obtained from the United States, Italy and Spain. Nucleic acid was either cDNA or gDNA, and it came from T cells, B-cell-depleted T cells, or PBMCs.

This clone was seen just once. Original handling: Estimated nucleated cell counts came from reference gene primer amplification. The table came from immunoSEQ multiplex PCR; TCRdb's copy has only in-frame clones and leaves some out. V, J and clone size are those of that table, while D and trimming were read from the DNA. Among about 150,000 clones listed, about nine tenths were seen once. The clonotype originates from a man at least 80 years old with acute or convalescent COVID-19. Sequences were obtained from peripheral blood.

The CDR3 loop reads CASSQGGRPMFF. CDR3 bases: TGTGCCAGCAGCCAAGGGGGACGGCCGATGTTTTTT. This chain joins TRBV7-3 and TRBJ2-2; tentative D call: TRBD1 (6 bases). Trimming removed 5 bases from V and 15 bases from J, with 16 bases in between. There are 12 residues in the CDR3. Germline assignment: CDR1 SGHTA and CDR2 FQGTGA.